Here is one T cell receptor beta chain with its context. No antigen is known for it. The CDR3 runs 13 residues. Trimming left V 0 bases short and J 3 bases short, with 2 bases between. Germline-derived CDR1 and CDR2 are MRHNA and SNTAGT. As for treatment: around 19 received Ad26.COV2.S at low or high dose, single or two shots; about 5 received placebo; per-sample allocation not given. Sampling happened 63 days after the first vaccine or placebo injection. The individual, an adult aged 18-55 years, was a donor in Boston. This specimen belongs to a study of Ad26.COV2.S vaccination and SARS-CoV-2 variants. Background on the study: Vaccine-arm donor from the placebo-controlled COV1001 Ad26.COV2.S trial. Into the muscle, Ad26.COV2.S was dosed once or twice, 56 days apart. General study points: Breadth, reportedly substantial, characterized the spike-specific CD8+ and CD4+ T cell responses after vaccination.

Assay used: immunoSEQ multiplex PCR; TCRdb lists only in-frame clones, some missing. The sample carries 400,000 to 500,000 clones, 85% to 90% recorded once. V gene TRBV6-4 combines with J gene TRBJ2-2; the D is unclear. This sample comprised peripheral blood, obtained in a trial of Ad26.COV2.S vaccine versus placebo. The source is a person aged 18-60 years who received the Ad26.COV2.S COVID-19 vaccine or a placebo. This CDR3 reads CASSDSDTGELFF. CDR3 coding DNA: TGTGCCAGCAGTGACTCGGACACCGGGGAGCTGTTTTTT.